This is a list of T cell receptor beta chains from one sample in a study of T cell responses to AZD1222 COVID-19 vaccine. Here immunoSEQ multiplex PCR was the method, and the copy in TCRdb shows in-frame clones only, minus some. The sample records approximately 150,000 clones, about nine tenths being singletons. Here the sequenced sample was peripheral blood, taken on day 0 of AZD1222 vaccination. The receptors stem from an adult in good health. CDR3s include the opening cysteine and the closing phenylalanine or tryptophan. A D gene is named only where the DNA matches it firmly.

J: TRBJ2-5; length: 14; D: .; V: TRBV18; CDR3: CASSPTIPRETQYF
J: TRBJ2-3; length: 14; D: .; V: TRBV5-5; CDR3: CASSVPWGVNTQYF
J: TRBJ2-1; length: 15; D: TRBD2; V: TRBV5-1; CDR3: CASSSRLAGGNEQFF
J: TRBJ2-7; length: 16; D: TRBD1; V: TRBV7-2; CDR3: CASSPTGTGVPYEQYF
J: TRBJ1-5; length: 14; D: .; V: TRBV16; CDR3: CASSTRNSNQPQHF
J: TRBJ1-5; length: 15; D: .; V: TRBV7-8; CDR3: CASSLADYSNQPQHF
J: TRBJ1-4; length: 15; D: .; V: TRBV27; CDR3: CASSPMGGFGEKLFF
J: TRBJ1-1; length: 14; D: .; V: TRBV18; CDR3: CASSPMTAITEAFF
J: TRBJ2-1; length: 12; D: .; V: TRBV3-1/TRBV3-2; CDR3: CASSQDFGGQFF
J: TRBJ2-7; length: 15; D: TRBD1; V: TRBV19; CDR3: CASSTPGQGSYEQYF
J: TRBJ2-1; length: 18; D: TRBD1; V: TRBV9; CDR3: CASSGGQGDPGSYNEQFF
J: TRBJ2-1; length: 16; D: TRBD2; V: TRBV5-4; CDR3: CASSLDNSGYYNEQFF
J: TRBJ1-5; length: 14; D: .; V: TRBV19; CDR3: CASTPDSAIPPQHF
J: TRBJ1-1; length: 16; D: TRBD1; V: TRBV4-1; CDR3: CASSQDGQGGHTEAFF
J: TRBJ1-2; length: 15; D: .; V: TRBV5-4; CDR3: CASSFIKEGGYGYTF
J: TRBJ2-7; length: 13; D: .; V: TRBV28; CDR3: CASLSLSPYEQYF
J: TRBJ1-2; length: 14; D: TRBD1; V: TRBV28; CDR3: CASRRPGGGYGYTF
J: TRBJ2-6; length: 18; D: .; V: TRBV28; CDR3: CASRGYLGDGAGANVLTF
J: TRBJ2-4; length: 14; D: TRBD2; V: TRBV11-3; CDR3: CASSLGGGQNIQYF
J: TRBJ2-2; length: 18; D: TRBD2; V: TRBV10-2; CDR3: CASSELGLAGVNTGELFF
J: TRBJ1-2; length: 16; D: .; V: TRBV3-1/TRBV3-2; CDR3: CASSQDIRTANYGYTF
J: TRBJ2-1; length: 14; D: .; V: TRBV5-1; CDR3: CASSLASDYNEQFF